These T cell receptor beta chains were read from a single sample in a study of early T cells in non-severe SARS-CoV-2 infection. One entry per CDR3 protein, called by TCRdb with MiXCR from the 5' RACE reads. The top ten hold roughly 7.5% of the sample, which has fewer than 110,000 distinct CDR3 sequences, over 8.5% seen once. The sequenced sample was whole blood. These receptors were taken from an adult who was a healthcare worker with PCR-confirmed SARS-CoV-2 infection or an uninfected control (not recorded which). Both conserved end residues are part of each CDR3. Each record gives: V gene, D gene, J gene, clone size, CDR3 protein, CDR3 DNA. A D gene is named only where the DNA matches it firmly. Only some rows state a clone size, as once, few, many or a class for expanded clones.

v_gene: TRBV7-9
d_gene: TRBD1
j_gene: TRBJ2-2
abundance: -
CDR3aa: CASSYPKLQGRTGELFF
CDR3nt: TGTGCCAGCAGCTACCCAAAACTACAGGGGCGGACCGGGGAGCTGTTTTTT

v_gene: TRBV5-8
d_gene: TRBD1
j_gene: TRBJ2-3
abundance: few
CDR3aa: CASGVRGRTDTQYF
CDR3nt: TGTGCCAGCGGGGTCAGGGGGCGGACAGATACGCAGTATTTT

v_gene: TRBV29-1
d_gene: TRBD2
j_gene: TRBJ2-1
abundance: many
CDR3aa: CSVGTRIHNEQFF
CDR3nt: TGCAGCGTTGGGACTAGAATCCACAATGAGCAGTTCTTC

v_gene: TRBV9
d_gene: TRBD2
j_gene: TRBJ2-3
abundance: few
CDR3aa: CASSSSGTFTDTQYF
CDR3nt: TGTGCCAGCAGCTCAAGCGGGACCTTCACAGATACGCAGTATTTT

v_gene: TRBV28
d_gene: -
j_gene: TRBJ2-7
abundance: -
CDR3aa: CASSLRSFHEQYF
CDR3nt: TGTGCCAGCAGTTTGAGGTCATTCCACGAGCAGTACTTC

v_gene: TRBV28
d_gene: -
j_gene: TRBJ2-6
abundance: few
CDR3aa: CASGLRAWVSGANVLTF
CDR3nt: TGTGCCAGCGGCCTTAGGGCCTGGGTCTCTGGGGCCAACGTCCTGACTTTC

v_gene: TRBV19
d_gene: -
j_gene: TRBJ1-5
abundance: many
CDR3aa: CASSADRYSNQPQHF
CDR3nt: TGTGCCAGTAGCGCTGACAGGTATAGCAATCAGCCCCAGCATTTT

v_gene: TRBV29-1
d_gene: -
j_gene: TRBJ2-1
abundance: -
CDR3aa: CSVWTANEQFF
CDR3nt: TGCAGCGTGTGGACTGCTAATGAGCAGTTCTTC

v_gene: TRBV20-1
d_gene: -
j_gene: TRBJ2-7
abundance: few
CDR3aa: CSATGATFEQYF
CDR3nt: TGCAGTGCAACGGGAGCCACCTTCGAGCAGTACTTC

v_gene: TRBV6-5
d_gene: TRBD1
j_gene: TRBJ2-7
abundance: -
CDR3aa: CASQPGQGAPNSYEQYF
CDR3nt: TGTGCCAGCCAACCGGGACAGGGGGCCCCTAACTCCTACGAGCAGTACTTC

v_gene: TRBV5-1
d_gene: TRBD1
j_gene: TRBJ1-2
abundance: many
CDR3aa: CASSPRPGQGHLSDGYTF
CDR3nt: TGCGCCAGCAGCCCCCGTCCGGGACAGGGTCATCTTAGCGATGGCTACACCTTC

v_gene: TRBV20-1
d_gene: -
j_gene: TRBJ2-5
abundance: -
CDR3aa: CSARELWTQPKETQYF
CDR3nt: TGCAGTGCTAGAGAATTGTGGACCCAGCCGAAAGAGACCCAGTACTTC

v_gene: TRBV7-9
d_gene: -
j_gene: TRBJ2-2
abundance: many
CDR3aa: CASTHRGTVNTGELFF
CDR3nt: TGTGCCAGCACCCACCGCGGGACAGTGAACACCGGGGAGCTGTTTTTT

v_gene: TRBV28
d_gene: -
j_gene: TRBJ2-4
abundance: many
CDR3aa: CASKIGTENIQYF
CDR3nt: TGTGCCAGCAAAATAGGGACGGAAAACATTCAGTACTTC

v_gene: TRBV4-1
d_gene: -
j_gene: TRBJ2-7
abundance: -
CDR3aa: CASSQVAGSSSYEQYF
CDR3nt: TGCGCCAGCAGCCAAGTCGCCGGCAGCAGCTCCTACGAGCAGTACTTC

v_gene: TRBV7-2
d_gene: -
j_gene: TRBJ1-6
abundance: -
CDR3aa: CASSSHQGRDSPLHF
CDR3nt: TGTGCCAGCAGCTCCCACCAGGGGCGTGATTCACCCCTCCACTTT

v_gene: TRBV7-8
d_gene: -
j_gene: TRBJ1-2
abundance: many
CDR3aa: CASSLGTGSQGWGYTF
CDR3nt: TGTGCCAGCAGCTTAGGCACCGGGAGCCAGGGCTGGGGCTACACCTTC

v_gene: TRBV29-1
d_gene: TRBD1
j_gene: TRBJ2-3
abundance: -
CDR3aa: CSVARTGVIGDTQYF
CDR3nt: TGCAGCGTTGCCCGGACAGGGGTTATTGGAGATACGCAGTATTTT

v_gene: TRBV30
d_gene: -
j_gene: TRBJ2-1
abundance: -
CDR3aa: CAWSVPPSSYNEQFF
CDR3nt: TGTGCCTGGAGTGTACCCCCCAGCTCCTACAATGAGCAGTTCTTC

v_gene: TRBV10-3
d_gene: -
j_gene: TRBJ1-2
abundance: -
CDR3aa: CAIDSLDYGYTF
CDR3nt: TGTGCCATCGATTCCTTAGACTATGGCTACACCTTC

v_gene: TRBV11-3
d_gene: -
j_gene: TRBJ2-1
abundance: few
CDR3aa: CASSPSPVNEQFF
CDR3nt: TGTGCCAGCAGCCCCTCCCCCGTCAATGAGCAGTTCTTC

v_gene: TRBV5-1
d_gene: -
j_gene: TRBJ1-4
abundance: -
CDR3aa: CASSLAKTVNEKLFF
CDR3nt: TGCGCCAGCAGCTTGGCCAAGACAGTTAATGAAAAACTGTTTTTT

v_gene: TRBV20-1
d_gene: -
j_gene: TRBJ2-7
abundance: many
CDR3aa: CSGTRVGREPYEQYF
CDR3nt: TGCAGTGGTACAAGGGTTGGGCGGGAACCCTACGAGCAGTACTTC

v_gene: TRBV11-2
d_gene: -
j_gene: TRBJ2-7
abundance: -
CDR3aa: CASSYRRDNLYEQYF
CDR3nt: TGTGCCAGCAGCTACCGACGGGACAACCTCTACGAGCAGTACTTC

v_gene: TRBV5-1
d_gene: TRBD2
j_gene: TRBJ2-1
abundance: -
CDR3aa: CASSLLPGGSYNEQFF
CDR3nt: TGCGCCAGCAGCTTGCTTCCGGGAGGGTCCTACAATGAGCAGTTCTTC

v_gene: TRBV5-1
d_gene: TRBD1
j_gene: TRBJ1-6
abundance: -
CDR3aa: CASSLPGGRSPLHF
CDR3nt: TGCGCCAGCAGCTTGCCAGGGGGTAGATCACCCCTCCACTTT